Sequencing of this T cell receptor beta chain was carried out in a study of T cells in localized non-small cell lung cancer. Trimming cost V 0 bases and J 3 bases, with 9 bases left between them. Germline CDR1 and CDR2: SGHRS and YFSETQ. The CDR3 runs to 15 residues. Clones were sequenced by immunoSEQ multiplex PCR, and TCRdb holds only the in-frame ones, with some missing. The table has 7,500 to 9,000 clones, about 89% seen once. The specimen comprised peripheral blood, sampled before any cancer treatment. The clonotype originates from a male donor older than 55 with stage III lung adenocarcinoma. The J gene is TRBJ1-4, the V gene TRBV5-1; D perhaps matches TRBD1 (5 bases). The DNA for the CDR3 is TGCGCCAGCAGCTTGGCCGTGACAGCTAATGAAAAACTGTTTTTT. Translated: CASSLAVTANEKLFF.